A single sample is the source of the 5 T cell receptor beta chains below, sequenced in a study of type 1 and type 2 diabetes patients. PCR was run on genomic DNA. Amplification of the beta chain CDR3 used 30 forward and 13 reverse multiplex primers. TCRdb fed the multiplex PCR reads into MiXCR, producing one record per CDR3 protein. The sample records more than 250,000 distinct CDR3 sequences, more than 40% being singletons. Sequencing was carried out using peripheral blood mononuclear cells (PBMCs). All receptors come from a man younger than 35 with type 2 diabetes.

V and J are TRBV27 and TRBJ2-5; the match to TRBD2 covers 9 bases. This CDR3 contains 15 residues. The germline gives CDR1 MNHEY, CDR2 SMNVEV (reference sequence). The ends lost 4 bases at V and 5 bases at J; junction bases unmatched: 8. CDR3 sequence (DNA): TGTGCCAGCAGTTCCGGACTAGCGTCGTATGAGACCCAGTACTTC. This sequence encodes CASSSGLASYETQYF.

The chain couples TRBV27 to TRBJ2-7, with D possibly being TRBD1 (6 bases). CDR1 and CDR2 (germline): MNHEY, SMNVEV (reference sequence). The CDR3 extends over 13 amino acids. V gave up 4 bases and J gave up 4 bases, with 11 bases separating them. CDR3 loop: CASSSTGKYEQYF. For the CDR3, the DNA is TGTGCCAGCAGTTCCACAGGGAAATACGAGCAGTACTTC.

The genes are TRBV6-1 and TRBJ2-3, with TRBD1 matching 12 bases. The CDR3 spans 16 residues. J was trimmed by 5 bases and V by 2 bases; bases with no gene match: 5. The germline gives CDR1 MNHNS, CDR2 SASEGT. CDR3 region: CASSELGQGAIDTQYF. DNA for the CDR3: TGTGCCAGCAGTGAACTGGGACAGGGGGCTATAGATACGCAGTATTTT.

This clonotype was counted only a few times. A read error may produce the germline difference seen at one junction end. This chain links TRBV4-1 with TRBJ1-2; D might be TRBD1 (5 bases). This CDR3 comprises 14 residues. Germline V CDR1 and CDR2: MGHRA, YSYEKL. This chain's CDR3 is CASSQAQGNYGYTF. Here the CDR3 DNA reads TGTGCCAGCAGCCAAGCCCAGGGCAACTATGGCTACACCTTC.

The table lists this clonotype with a few counts. The rearrangement joins TRBV30 to TRBJ1-1, with D possibly being TRBD1 (6 bases). V was pared by 4 bases and J by 3 bases, with 21 bases between. The CDR3 covers 16 residues. Per germline, CDR1 GTSNPN and CDR2 SVGIG (reference sequence). CDR3 amino acids: CAWTPSSAGVYTEAFF. The CDR3 nucleotides are TGTGCCTGGACTCCCTCCTCGGCAGGGGTCTACACTGAAGCTTTCTTT.